This T cell receptor (beta chain) came from a study of cytomegalovirus exposure and HLA in healthy donors. As for this clone: Antigen specificity is unknown.

V was pared by 5 bases and J by 10 bases, with 18 bases between. This CDR3 contains 14 residues. CDR1 and CDR2 from the germline V gene are SGHTA and FQGTGA. The PCR used 60 Vbeta and 13 Jbeta primers. TCRdb keeps only in-frame clones here, not all; method: immunoSEQ multiplex PCR. The repertoire consists of over 200,000 clones, with around 80% occurring once and the leading ten covering 5.4%. Study-wide points: Association of around 17,000 TCR beta sequences with HLA alleles was found at 0.05 false discovery rate in a later analysis. A link between a missense DCLRE1C variant and TCR beta V- and J-gene trimming emerged from a later analysis. According to an earlier analysis, most TCR beta V segments yielded productive rearrangements about 87% or about 30% of the time.

Input material: PBMCs. The genes are TRBV7-3 and TRBJ2-1; a possible D gene is TRBD2 (5 bases). The sequence came from a woman in her thirties or forties in good health and CMV-seropositive. The DNA of the CDR3 is TGTGCCAGCAGCCAGCCGACCGGGAACGGGGAGCAGTTCTTC. Its protein product is CASSQPTGNGEQFF.